Below, 8 T cell receptor beta chains from the same sample are listed, as sequenced in a study of control samples from healthy donors and cancer patients. The repertoire was sequenced with immunoSEQ multiplex PCR; TCRdb's copy has only in-frame clones and lacks some. Of 95,000 to 100,000 clones listed, approximately 90% are singletons. The sequencing input was blood. The receptors come from a man aged 25 to 40 in good health.

The CDR3 reads CASSSRTSGRAPHEQFF. CDR3 sequence (DNA): TGTGCCAGCAGTTCAAGGACTAGCGGGAGGGCCCCCCATGAGCAGTTCTTC. The V call is TRBV11-3, the J call TRBJ2-1; 15 bases agree with TRBD2. V lost 6 bases, J lost 8 bases, and 11 bases stayed unmatched. CDR1 and CDR2 from the germline V gene are SGHNT and YENEEA. The CDR3 has 17 residues.

The V call is TRBV4-1, the J call TRBJ1-1; D is unclear. Germline V lookup: CDR1 MGHRA, CDR2 YSYEKL. Trimming cost V 6 bases and J 1 base, with 12 bases left between them. The CDR3 has 14 residues. CDR3 DNA sequence: TGCGCCAGCAGTCGAAATCACGAGAACACTGAAGCTTTCTTT. Translating gives CASSRNHENTEAFF.

This chain joins TRBV19 and TRBJ1-1; D is ambiguous. In germline, CDR1 is LNHDA, CDR2 SQIVND (reference sequence). The CDR3 is made up of 14 amino acids. V lost 6 bases and J lost 4, with 15 bases in between. CDR3 sequence reads: CASSYARAGTEAFF. The CDR3 bases are TGTGCCAGTAGCTACGCAAGGGCGGGCACTGAAGCTTTCTTT.

The chain links TRBV6-1 to TRBJ1-6; D perhaps matches TRBD1 (5 bases). CDR1 is MNHNS, CDR2 SASEGT, per germline. The CDR3 consists of 14 residues. V gave up 3 bases and J gave up 10 bases, with 13 bases separating them. The CDR3 DNA sequence: TGTGCCAGCAGTGACCAGGGTTGGGGGTCACCCCTCCACTTT. As protein: CASSDQGWGSPLHF.

The chain carries TRBV6-5 and TRBJ1-1; TRBD1 is a possible D gene (6 bases). V lost 0 bases and J lost 1, with 6 bases in between. CDR1 and CDR2 (germline): MNHEY, SVGAGI. The CDR3 totals 14 residues. The CDR3 sequence is CASSYSGGNTEAFF. The CDR3 bases are TGTGCCAGCAGTTACTCAGGGGGGAACACTGAAGCTTTCTTT.

The J gene is TRBJ2-4, the V gene TRBV28; 10 bases are a match to TRBD2. Unmatched junction bases numbered 11, after V lost 3 bases and J lost 9 bases. This CDR3 is 16 amino acids long. The V gene's germline CDR1 is MDHEN and CDR2 SYDVKM. The CDR3: CASSLGGVAGGGIQYF. For the CDR3, the DNA is TGTGCCAGCAGTTTGGGAGGGGTAGCGGGGGGAGGCATTCAGTACTTC.

About this clone itself: Within the sample, other DNA sequences also encode this same CDR3. The chain combines TRBV6-5 with TRBJ1-1, with 8 bases matching TRBD1. Looked up from germline, CDR1 is MNHEY and CDR2 is SVGAGI. The CDR3 length is 13 residues. After removal of 5 bases from V and 4 bases from J, the junction contained 3 bases not matched to a gene. In DNA, the CDR3 is TGTGCCAGCAGTCGGGACAGGCGCACTGAAGCTTTCTTT. This gives the protein CASSRDRRTEAFF.

This chain joins TRBV11-2 and TRBJ1-2, with D perhaps matching TRBD1 (5 bases). The V gene lost 5 bases and the J gene lost 8 bases, with 18 bases spanning the gap. The V gene's germline CDR1 is SGHAT and CDR2 FQNNGV. The CDR3 is 14 amino acids. The CDR3 DNA reads TGTGCCAGCAGCCCCAGCTGGGGGAATGACGGCTACACCTTC. It encodes CASSPSWGNDGYTF.